One and the same sample provided the 23 T cell receptor beta chains below, sequenced in a study of T cell changes during pregnancy in multiple sclerosis. Data came from immunoSEQ multiplex PCR; TCRdb stores just in-frame clones and leaves some out. The sample has about 40,000 clones; approximately 87% are singletons. The input for sequencing was peripheral blood, taken in the second trimester of pregnancy. These receptors all come from a female donor in good health, enrolled as a control in a pregnancy study.

With regard to this clone: The sample holds other DNA sequences that translate to the same CDR3. The chain couples TRBV7-2 to TRBJ2-7; D remains ambiguous. Trimming cost V 5 bases and J 1 base, with 3 bases left between them. Germline V gene data show CDR1 as SGHTA and CDR2 as FQGNSA. This CDR3 contains 11 residues. CDR3 coding DNA: TGTGCCAGCAGCCCTTCCTACGAGCAGTACTTC. Translated, it gives CASSPSYEQYF.

V and J are TRBV30 and TRBJ2-5; TRBD2 aligns across 8 bases. The DNA end favors TRBJ2-7, so the J call may be wrong. The V gene's germline CDR1 is GTSNPN and CDR2 SVGIG (reference sequence). This CDR3 comprises 14 residues. The CDR3 DNA is TGTGCCTGGAGGGACAGCGGGGGCTCCTACGAGCAGTACTTC. Residues: CAWRDSGGSYEQYF.

The chain uses TRBV7-9 and TRBJ2-7, with 12 bases matching TRBD2. The CDR3 loop spans 16 amino acids. J gave up 0 bases and V 2 bases, and 2 bases lay outside the gene matches. Germline assignment: CDR1 SEHNR and CDR2 FQNEAQ (reference sequence). CDR3 coding DNA: TGTGCCAGCAGCTTACGACTAGCGGGGGCCTCCTACGAGCAGTACTTC. It specifies CASSLRLAGASYEQYF.

This chain joins TRBV12-2 and TRBJ1-2; the D call TRBD1 from the table was never checked on the DNA. TRBV12-2 is termed a pseudogene. The CDR3 is made up of 16 amino acids. CDR3 loop: CASRSITGGSNYGYTF. CDR3 DNA sequence: TGTGCAAGTCGCTCTATAACAGGGGGCTCCAACTATGGCTACACCTTC.

This clone was found once. The J gene is TRBJ1-1, the V gene TRBV10-3; perhaps TRBD1 as D (5 bases). CDR1 is ENHRY and CDR2 is SYGVKD in the germline V gene. The CDR3 covers 14 residues. Trimming stripped 0 bases from V and 4 bases from J, with 9 bases between. For the CDR3, the DNA is TGTGCCATCAGTGAGTCGAGGGGAGGCACTGAAGCTTTCTTT. Protein sequence: CAISESRGGTEAFF.

The V and J genes are TRBV4-3 and TRBJ2-3; no clear D gene. CDR3 length equals 13 residues. Germline V gene data show CDR1 as LGHNA and CDR2 as YSLEER. The V and J ends lost 1 base and 8 bases respectively, with 10 bases between them. The CDR3 is CASSQGPIGTQYF. CDR3 nucleotide sequence: TGCGCCAGCAGCCAAGGCCCGATCGGTACGCAGTATTTT.

The chain links TRBV15 to TRBJ1-2, with a weak D call TRBD1 (6 bases). The germline V and J ends were trimmed by 3 bases and 1 base, with 21 bases remaining between them. Germline assignment: CDR1 LNHNV and CDR2 YYDKDF (reference sequence). The CDR3 runs 18 residues. CDR3 nucleotide sequence: TGTGCCACCAGCAGCCGCAGACAGGCCCCCTCCTTTAACTATGGCTACACCTTC. Amino acid sequence: CATSSRRQAPSFNYGYTF.

This clone was detected only a few times. The chain carries TRBV5-1 and TRBJ2-1, with 11 bases fitting TRBD2. Germline V gene lookup returns CDR1 SGHRS and CDR2 YFSETQ. The CDR3 covers 14 residues. After removal of 4 bases from V and 8 bases from J, the junction contained 5 bases not matched to a gene. For the CDR3, the DNA is TGCGCCAGCAGCCGACTAGCGGGGAGAGATGAGCAGTTCTTC. Amino acid sequence: CASSRLAGRDEQFF.

Only one count was recorded for this clone. The chain carries TRBV6-5 and TRBJ2-2, with D hard to call. The CDR3 totals 15 residues. V shed 6 bases and J shed 3 bases, with 14 bases lying between them. Germline V gives CDR1 MNHEY, CDR2 SVGAGI. CDR3 protein: CASSASNWDTGELFF. CDR3 in DNA: TGTGCCAGCAGCGCTAGTAATTGGGACACCGGGGAGCTGTTTTTT.

Written as DNA, the CDR3 is TGTGCCAGCAGACAGACAGGAGTCTATGGCTACACCTTC. Its protein product is CASRQTGVYGYTF. V and J are TRBV19 and TRBJ1-2; tentative D call: TRBD1 (6 bases). The V gene's germline CDR1 is LNHDA and CDR2 SQIVND (reference sequence). The CDR3 has 13 residues. The ends were cut back, 9 bases at V and 4 bases at J, with 15 bases in the middle.

A single count supports this clone. V is TRBV19 and J is TRBJ2-7; D is unresolved. Germline V gives CDR1 LNHDA, CDR2 SQIVND (reference sequence). Trimming shortened V by 3 bases and J by 2 bases, and 14 bases separated the two germline ends. The CDR3 is made up of 15 amino acids. The CDR3 protein is CASSIGYQRTYEQYF. The CDR3 nucleotides read TGTGCCAGTAGTATTGGGTATCAGAGGACCTACGAGCAGTACTTC. Supplemented by reference TRBV19 and TRBJ2-7, the full variable domain reads DGGITQSPKYLFRKEGQNVTLSCEQNLNHDAMYWYRQDPGQGLRLIYYSQIVNDFQKGDIAEGYSVSREKKESFPLTVTSAQKNPTAFYLCASSIGYQRTYEQYFGPGTRLTVT.

This clone was seen more than once but under ten times. DNA for the CDR3: TGTGCCAGCAGGGGACAGGGAGGCACTGAAGCTTTCTTT. Its protein is CASRGQGGTEAFF. The rearrangement joins TRBV2 to TRBJ1-1, with TRBD1 identical over 9 bases. Germline-derived CDR1 and CDR2 are SNHLY and FYNNEI. The CDR3 is 13 amino acids. J gave up 4 bases and V 6 bases, and 3 bases lay outside the gene matches.

This clone was picked up one time. The chain recombines TRBV27 with TRBJ2-5; D is unresolved. The better agreement between TRBJ2-7 and the DNA end casts doubt on the J call. The germline gives CDR1 MNHEY, CDR2 SMNVEV (reference sequence). The length of the CDR3 is 13 residues. CDR3 coding DNA: TGTGCCAGCAGTCCCAGGCCAGTCGACGAGCAGTACTTC. Its protein product is CASSPRPVDEQYF.

The V call is TRBV29-1, the J call TRBJ2-4, with D perhaps TRBD2 (5 bases). This CDR3 contains 15 residues. The germline V and J ends were trimmed by 2 bases and 1 base, with 12 bases remaining between them. Germline lookup yields CDR1 SQVTM and CDR2 ANQGSEA. CDR3 in amino acids: CSVELLDPAKNIQYF. In DNA form, the CDR3 reads TGCAGCGTTGAATTACTAGATCCGGCCAAAAACATTCAGTACTTC.

The chain joins TRBV6-1 to TRBJ1-4, with D perhaps matching TRBD1 (6 bases). This CDR3 comprises 14 residues. The V gene lost 5 bases and the J gene lost 4 bases, with 11 bases spanning the gap. Germline CDR1 and CDR2: MNHNS and SASEGT. CDR3 sequence (DNA): TGTGCCAGCAGTTCAGGGGCGAGTAATGAAAAACTGTTTTTT. Translated: CASSSGASNEKLFF.

The chain has TRBV5-1 and TRBJ2-4, with a possible D match to TRBD2 (5 bases). The CDR3 is 14 residues long. The germline V and J ends were trimmed by 4 bases and 7 bases, with 15 bases remaining between them. The V gene's germline CDR1 is SGHRS and CDR2 YFSETQ. The CDR3 region is CASSTSAGLNIQYF. The DNA of the CDR3 is TGCGCCAGCAGCACTTCGGCGGGTTTGAACATTCAGTACTTC.

The CDR3: CSVDAGRNTEAFF. The CDR3 DNA follows: TGCAGCGTTGATGCGGGGAGGAACACTGAAGCTTTCTTT. The chain is built from TRBV29-1 and TRBJ1-1; D remains unclear. Trimming stripped 3 bases from V and 1 base from J, with 9 bases between. The germline CDR1 and CDR2 sequences are SQVTM and ANQGSEA. The CDR3 runs 13 residues.

This sequence joins TRBV7-8 and TRBJ2-1; no clear D gene. V was trimmed by 3 bases and J by 0 bases, leaving 3 bases between them. Germline CDR1 is SGHVS and CDR2 is FQNEAQ. This CDR3 region has 13 residues. CDR3: CASSLSSYNEQFF. The DNA of the CDR3 is TGTGCCAGCAGCTTGAGCTCCTACAATGAGCAGTTCTTC. The full variable domain, its missing parts supplied by reference TRBV7-8 and TRBJ2-1, is GAGVSQSPRYKVAKRGQDVALRCDPISGHVSLFWYQQALGQGPEFLTYFQNEAQLDKSGLPSDRFFAERPEGSVSTLKIQRTQQEDSAVYLCASSLSSYNEQFFGPGTRLTVL.

As DNA, the CDR3 is TGTGCCACCACAACCGCTCAGGGCCCAGGGGGCTACACCTTC. As protein: CATTTAQGPGGYTF. This chain links TRBV5-4 with TRBJ1-2; possible D gene TRBD1, 5 bases. Trimming cost V 9 bases and J 8 bases, with 23 bases left between them. CDR1 is SGHNT and CDR2 is YYREEE in the germline V gene (reference sequence). CDR3 length: 14 amino acids.

This chain links TRBV29-1 with TRBJ1-1; 10 bases line up with TRBD1. Trimming at V came to 7 bases and at J to 4 bases, leaving 6 bases not matched to a gene. CDR3 length: 13 amino acids. Per germline, CDR1 SQVTM and CDR2 ANQGSEA. In DNA form, the CDR3 reads TGCAGCGCGAAGGGGACAGGGGCCACTGAAGCTTTCTTT. It is translated as CSAKGTGATEAFF. The full variable domain, its missing parts supplied by reference TRBV29-1 and TRBJ1-1, is SAVISQKPSRDICQRGTSLTIQCQVDSQVTMMFWYRQQPGQSLTLIATANQGSEATYESGFVIDKFPISRPNLTFSTLTVSNMSPEDSSIYLCSAKGTGATEAFFGQGTRLTVV.

This chain connects TRBV7-9 to TRBJ2-7, with TRBD2 identical over 8 bases. Germline V lookup: CDR1 SEHNR, CDR2 FQNEAQ (reference sequence). The V segment lost 5 bases and the J segment 2 bases; nucleotides outside the gene matches: 5. CDR3 length: 14 residues. CDR3: CASSQTSGAYEQYF. In DNA, the CDR3 is TGTGCCAGCAGCCAAACTAGCGGTGCCTACGAGCAGTACTTC.

The gene calls are TRBV15 and TRBJ1-2; maybe TRBD1 (5 bases). V was trimmed by 3 bases and J by 4 bases, leaving 24 bases between them. This CDR3 spans 18 amino acids. Germline V gene sequence: CDR1 LNHNV, CDR2 YYDKDF (reference sequence). In DNA form, the CDR3 reads TGTGCCACCAGCAGGGCTGGACAACTTGGCGGTTTGGGCTATGGCTACACCTTC. It yields the protein CATSRAGQLGGLGYGYTF.

J is TRBJ2-7 and V is TRBV14, with 11 bases that match TRBD2. The junction had 4 bases not matched to a gene; V was cut back by 4 bases and J by 2 bases. The CDR3 spans 15 residues. The germline gives CDR1 SGHDN, CDR2 FVKESK. The CDR3 protein is CASSLGGLAAYEQYF. DNA of the CDR3: TGTGCCAGCAGCCTGGGGGGACTAGCGGCCTACGAGCAGTACTTC. The entire variable domain, with the rest obtained from reference TRBV14 and TRBJ2-7, is as follows: EAGVTQFPSHSVIEKGQTVTLRCDPISGHDNLYWYRRVMGKEIKFLLHFVKESKQDESGMPNNRFLAERTGGTYSTLKVQPAELEDSGVYFCASSLGGLAAYEQYFGPGTRLTVT.